These T cell receptor beta chains were read from a single sample in a study of OX40 agonist ivuxolimab in advanced cancers. Sequenced by immunoSEQ multiplex PCR; TCRdb stores in-frame clones only, minus some. The table shows 49,000 or so clones, with around 85% occurring only once. The sample consisted of CD4+ or CD8+ T cells sorted from blood, taken in a trial of the OX40 agonist ivuxolimab. The origin of the receptors is an adult with an advanced solid tumor such as melanoma, head and neck, liver or kidney cancer. Both conserved end residues are part of each CDR3. The D gene is left open where the match is weak.

>TRBV5-5|TRBJ2-7|-
TGTGCCAGCAGCCTCTTGACTCCAGGCTACGAGCAGTACTTC
CASSLLTPGYEQYF
>TRBV28|TRBJ2-7|-
TGTGCCAGCACCCCGGCAGGGGCCTCCTACGAGCAGTACTTC
CASTPAGASYEQYF
>TRBV7-8|TRBJ1-4|-
TGTGCCAGCAGCTCCGGGACCATTGGTGAAAAACTGTTTTTT
CASSSGTIGEKLFF
>TRBV4-1|TRBJ2-3|-
TGCGCCAGCAGCCCGTGGCCCCCGGGGGCAGATACGCAGTATTTT
CASSPWPPGADTQYF
>TRBV7-3|TRBJ2-3|TRBD2
TGTGCCAGCAGCTTAATAGGGGCGGGAGGGCCAGATACGCAGTATTTT
CASSLIGAGGPDTQYF
>TRBV14|TRBJ2-1|-
TGTGCCAGCAGCCAAGGGAGAAACCGCTACAATGAGCAGTTCTTC
CASSQGRNRYNEQFF
>TRBV6-4|TRBJ2-3|TRBD2
TGTGCCAGCAGTGAAGTATGGGGACTAGCGGGAGGAGATACGCAGTATTTT
CASSEVWGLAGGDTQYF
>TRBV9|TRBJ1-1|TRBD1
TGTGCCAGCAGCGGCAGGACAGGGTTGAACACTGAAGCTTTCTTT
CASSGRTGLNTEAFF
>TRBV13|TRBJ2-7|TRBD1
TGTGCCAGCAGCACCTATAAGACAGGGTCAGACGAGCAGTACTTC
CASSTYKTGSDEQYF
>TRBV19|TRBJ1-3|-
TGTGCCAGTAGTACGTACCAACAGGGAGTTGGAAACACCATATATTTT
CASSTYQQGVGNTIYF
>TRBV27|TRBJ2-7|TRBD1
TGTGCCAGCAGTCTTGACAGGGATAGGAACGAGCAGTACTTC
CASSLDRDRNEQYF
>TRBV18|TRBJ2-7|-
TGTGCCAGCTCGCAGGGCTGGGCGAGATACGAGCAGTACTTC
CASSQGWARYEQYF
>TRBV18|TRBJ2-5|TRBD2
TGTGCCAGCTCACCATTGCTAGCGGGACAAGAGACCCAGTACTTC
CASSPLLAGQETQYF
>TRBV19|TRBJ2-2|-
TGTGCCAGTAGTACACCCAACAGATTGAACACCGGGGAGCTGTTTTTT
CASSTPNRLNTGELFF
>TRBV7-2|TRBJ2-2|-
TGTGCCAGCAGCTTATCCCGAGGCACCGGGGAGCTGTTTTTT
CASSLSRGTGELFF